These 28 T cell receptor beta chains were sequenced from one sample in a study of cytomegalovirus exposure and HLA in healthy donors. PCR employed 60 Vbeta and 13 Jbeta primers. Measured with immunoSEQ multiplex PCR; TCRdb has only the in-frame clones, and not every one. This repertoire shows roughly 190,000 clones, 79% found once; its top ten account for roughly 1.5%. The specimen was PBMCs. The source of these receptors is a girl aged 10-17 years in good health and CMV-seropositive.

The DNA for the CDR3 is TGTGCCAGCAGCTTAGGCGGGGGGGTGTGGGAGACCCAGTACTTC. Translation: CASSLGGGVWETQYF. The gene calls are TRBV7-2 and TRBJ2-5, with 9 nucleotides matching TRBD2. V lost 1 base and J lost 5; bases outside the gene matches: 5. CDR1 and CDR2 from the germline V gene are SGHTA and FQGNSA. The CDR3 is 15 amino acids.

In its sample, this clone was seen once. V usage is TRBV27 and J usage is TRBJ2-1; D is unclear. Between the trimmed V and J ends, which lost 4 bases and 8 bases, there was a span of 6 bases. Germline V lookup: CDR1 MNHEY, CDR2 SMNVEV (reference sequence). The CDR3 is 11 residues long. The CDR3 protein is CASSSLYEQFF. The CDR3 DNA follows: TGTGCCAGCAGTTCTCTATATGAGCAGTTCTTC.

The chain has TRBV14 and TRBJ1-2; D perhaps matches TRBD1 (5 bases). Trimming took 5 bases from V and 3 from J, leaving 22 bases between them. Per the germline V gene, CDR1 is SGHDN and CDR2 is FVKESK. This CDR3 comprises 17 residues. CDR3 residues: CASSSNYRIRKDYGYTF. CDR3 nucleotides: TGTGCCAGCAGCTCAAATTACAGGATTCGCAAGGACTATGGCTACACCTTC.

The CDR3, as DNA: TGTGCCAGCAGACCAGAGGGAGGCGGGGGGGCCTACGAGCAGTACTTC. Translation gives CASRPEGGGGAYEQYF. The chain is built from TRBV11-2 and TRBJ2-7, with 9 bases identical to TRBD2. The CDR3 loop spans 16 amino acids. Trimming took 6 bases from V and 2 from J; bases not matched to a gene: 11. Germline V gene data show CDR1 as SGHAT and CDR2 as FQNNGV.

This rearrangement joins TRBV7-2 to TRBJ1-6; 8 bases are shared with TRBD1. V trimming: 1 base; J trimming: 10 bases; junction bases outside the gene matches: 6. Germline lookup yields CDR1 SGHTA and CDR2 FQGNSA. The CDR3 runs to 15 residues. CDR3 loop: CASSLDSGGRSPLHF. CDR3 bases: TGTGCCAGCAGCTTAGACTCAGGGGGCCGGTCACCCCTCCACTTT.

V gene TRBV4-3 combines with J gene TRBJ2-1; 8 bases align to TRBD2. The V gene's germline CDR1 is LGHNA and CDR2 YSLEER. The CDR3 runs to 16 residues. The V and J ends lost 1 base and 9 bases, in that order; junction bases with no gene match: 11. In nucleotides, the CDR3 is TGCGCCAGCAGCCAAGGGAATGGACTAGCTGTTGTTGAGCAGTTCTTC. Its protein product is CASSQGNGLAVVEQFF.

V is TRBV7-2 and J is TRBJ2-1; D remains ambiguous. The V end lost 0 bases, the J end lost 4 bases, and 10 bases lay between the germline ends. The CDR3 spans 15 residues. Germline CDR1 SGHTA, CDR2 FQGNSA. The CDR3 sequence: CASSLAVTLYNEQFF. Written as DNA, the CDR3 is TGTGCCAGCAGCTTAGCGGTGACTCTTTACAATGAGCAGTTCTTC.

The rearrangement joins TRBV10-3 to TRBJ1-3; no reliable D call. This CDR3 region has 13 residues. V shed 7 bases and J shed 0 bases, with 7 bases lying between them. Per the germline V gene, CDR1 is ENHRY and CDR2 is SYGVKD. The CDR3 spells CAITSGSGNTIYF. The CDR3 DNA reads as TGTGCCATCACCTCAGGCTCTGGAAACACCATATATTTT.

The chain carries TRBV19 and TRBJ1-4, with D possibly TRBD1 on 6 matching bases. V lost 10 bases and J 7 bases, leaving 16 bases between the germline ends. Germline CDR1 and CDR2: LNHDA and SQIVND (reference sequence). The CDR3 contains 13 residues. For the CDR3, the DNA is TGTGCCACTAGCTGGGGGCGCGGTGAAAAACTGTTTTTT. It codes for CATSWGRGEKLFF.

V gene TRBV9 combines with J gene TRBJ1-2; tentative D call: TRBD1 (6 bases). The germline V gene encodes CDR1 SGDLS and CDR2 YYNGEE. The CDR3 is 13 residues long. The V end was cut by 3 bases, the J end by 8 bases, with 14 bases between. The CDR3 coding sequence is TGTGCCAGCAGCGAGGGGGAGGGGAGAGGCTACACCTTC. This translates into CASSEGEGRGYTF.

The chain is built from TRBV27 and TRBJ1-6, with D uncertain. Looked up from germline, CDR1 is MNHEY and CDR2 is SMNVEV (reference sequence). V lost 5 bases and J lost 8, with 16 bases in between. CDR3 length equals 15 residues. The DNA of the CDR3 is TGTGCCAGCAGTCTCCGTTTGGGCGGGGATTCACCCCTCCACTTT. This translates into CASSLRLGGDSPLHF.

The CDR3 reads CASSGRGVYEQYF. The CDR3 DNA follows: TGTGCCAGTAGTGGACGGGGTGTGTACGAGCAGTACTTC. This sequence joins TRBV19 and TRBJ2-7; possible D gene TRBD2, 5 bases. The CDR3 totals 13 residues. V was cut by 5 bases and J by 4 bases, with 12 bases left in between. Germline CDR1 LNHDA, CDR2 SQIVND (reference sequence).

This clone has a single count. The V call is TRBV2, the J call TRBJ1-3; 8 bases are shared with TRBD1. The CDR3 consists of 17 residues. The trim removed 4 bases at V and 0 bases at J, leaving 8 bases unmatched. Germline V gene sequence: CDR1 SNHLY, CDR2 FYNNEI. The CDR3 DNA is TGTGCCAGCAGTGTTCAGGGGGCTATGACCTCTGGAAACACCATATATTTT. Protein sequence: CASSVQGAMTSGNTIYF.

V and J are TRBV20-1 and TRBJ2-7; 7 bases map to TRBD1. V was pared by 5 bases and J by 6 bases, with 4 bases of the junction left unmatched. The CDR3 covers 11 residues. Germline V gene data show CDR1 as DFQATT and CDR2 as SNEGSKA (reference sequence). CDR3 loop: CSASRQGEQYF. For the CDR3, the DNA is TGCAGTGCTTCGCGACAGGGCGAGCAGTACTTC.

Written as DNA, the CDR3 is TGCAGTGCGCAGGGGGCCAACGTCCTGACTTTC. This translates into CSAQGANVLTF. The chain recombines TRBV20-1 with TRBJ2-6; the D is unclear. The V and J ends lost 6 bases and 4 bases respectively, with 4 bases between them. CDR3 length: 11 residues. Germline V gene sequence: CDR1 DFQATT, CDR2 SNEGSKA (reference sequence).

This clone appeared a single time. V and J are TRBV5-1 and TRBJ1-1; no clear D. V dropped 2 bases and J dropped 0 bases, with 8 bases sitting between them. The CDR3 has 14 amino acids. The germline CDR1 and CDR2 sequences are SGHRS and YFSETQ. CDR3 in amino acids: CASSFWQMNTEAFF. Here the CDR3 DNA reads TGCGCCAGCAGCTTTTGGCAGATGAACACTGAAGCTTTCTTT.

The J gene is TRBJ2-5, the V gene TRBV5-1; TRBD1 matches 10 bases. Germline lookup yields CDR1 SGHRS and CDR2 YFSETQ. This CDR3 contains 15 residues. V was pared by 0 bases and J by 2 bases, with 1 base of the junction left unmatched. CDR3 loop: CASSLAGQGQETQYF. The DNA for the CDR3 is TGCGCCAGCAGCTTGGCGGGACAGGGGCAAGAGACCCAGTACTTC.

This clone appeared a single time. The CDR3 coding sequence is TGTGCCAGCAGTCTCCGGGACAGGGTCTACGAGCAGTACTTC. Translation gives CASSLRDRVYEQYF. This chain joins TRBV2 and TRBJ2-7; 9 positions match TRBD1. The CDR3 contains 14 residues. V lost 5 bases and J lost 3; bases outside the gene matches: 5. Germline lookup yields CDR1 SNHLY and CDR2 FYNNEI.

Written as DNA, the CDR3 is TGCGCCAGCAGCTTGGTCTCGGGGTACGAGCAGTACTTC. Its translation: CASSLVSGYEQYF. The chain joins TRBV5-1 to TRBJ2-7; possibly TRBD2 for D (5 bases). Germline V gene sequence: CDR1 SGHRS, CDR2 YFSETQ. V was trimmed by 0 bases and J by 4 bases, leaving 8 bases between them. The CDR3 sequence is 13 residues long. Complete variable domain (other parts from reference TRBV5-1 and TRBJ2-7): KAGVTQTPRYLIKTRGQQVTLSCSPISGHRSVSWYQQTPGQGLQFLFEYFSETQRNKGNFPGRFSGRQFSNSRSEMNVSTLELGDSALYLCASSLVSGYEQYFGPGTRLTVT.

This clone was counted a single time. The chain uses TRBV5-4 and TRBJ1-1; D possibly corresponds to TRBD1 (6 bases). This CDR3 is 12 amino acids long. The ends were cut back, 9 bases at V and 0 bases at J, with 9 bases in the middle. Looked up from germline, CDR1 is SGHNT and CDR2 is YYREEE (reference sequence). The CDR3 sequence: CATGTLNTEAFF. In nucleotides, the CDR3 is TGTGCCACCGGGACACTGAACACTGAAGCTTTCTTT.

V and J are TRBV18 and TRBJ1-2; TRBD1 might be the D (6 bases). V was trimmed by 3 bases and J by 3 bases, leaving 14 bases between them. The CDR3 runs 15 residues. The germline V gene has CDR1 KGHSH and CDR2 LQKENI. As DNA, the CDR3 is TGTGCCAGCTCACCTCTCGGACAGTCGGACTATGGCTACACCTTC. Its translation: CASSPLGQSDYGYTF.

The chain combines TRBV27 with TRBJ2-7; 9 bases fit TRBD1. The germline V gene encodes CDR1 MNHEY and CDR2 SMNVEV (reference sequence). Unmatched junction bases numbered 8, after V lost 1 base and J lost 4 bases. This CDR3 is built from 16 residues. The CDR3 loop is CASSLLWGQGVYEQYF. CDR3 DNA sequence: TGTGCCAGCAGTTTATTGTGGGGACAGGGTGTGTACGAGCAGTACTTC.

The genes are TRBV6-1 and TRBJ2-1; D not certain. The CDR3 is 15 amino acids. V was cut by 3 bases and J by 0 bases, with 9 bases left in between. The V gene's germline CDR1 is MNHNS and CDR2 SASEGT. The CDR3 loop reads CASSEGKSSYNEQFF. For the CDR3, the DNA is TGTGCCAGCAGTGAGGGCAAGAGCTCCTACAATGAGCAGTTCTTC.

The CDR3 DNA reads TGTGCCACCAGCAGAGACAGCTATGGCTACACCTTC. Residues: CATSRDSYGYTF. The chain combines TRBV15 with TRBJ1-2, with unresolved D. V was trimmed by 0 bases and J by 4 bases, leaving 3 bases between them. Germline V CDR1 and CDR2: LNHNV, YYDKDF (reference sequence). The CDR3 runs 12 residues.

The CDR3 DNA follows: TGTGCCAGCAGCAAGTGGACAGGGAATGTCGAGCAGTACTTC. This codes for CASSKWTGNVEQYF. J is TRBJ2-7 and V is TRBV6-5; 8 nucleotides match TRBD1. There are 14 residues in the CDR3. V was clipped by 6 bases and J by 6 bases; unmatched bases: 10. Germline V gene data show CDR1 as MNHEY and CDR2 as SVGAGI.

The V gene is TRBV5-4, the J gene TRBJ1-1; D gene uncertain. With 7 bases removed from V and 0 bases from J, the gap between germline ends came to 16 bases. Germline V lookup: CDR1 SGHNT, CDR2 YYREEE (reference sequence). The CDR3 has 15 amino acids. CDR3 in amino acids: CASSPERVMNTEAFF. CDR3 DNA sequence: TGTGCCAGCTCCCCGGAGCGAGTAATGAACACTGAAGCTTTCTTT.

The chain uses TRBV9 and TRBJ1-2, with TRBD1 matching over 10 bases. Germline CDR1 reads SGDLS; CDR2 reads YYNGEE. The trim removed 0 bases at V and 3 bases at J, leaving 2 bases unmatched. The CDR3 runs to 15 residues. CDR3 nucleotides: TGTGCCAGCAGCGTAGGGGACAGGGGCGACTATGGCTACACCTTC. Protein sequence: CASSVGDRGDYGYTF.

This clone came up a few times. V usage is TRBV7-9 and J usage is TRBJ2-2; 7 bases agree with TRBD2. This CDR3 is 14 amino acids long. CDR1 and CDR2 (germline): SEHNR, FQNEAQ (reference sequence). V trimming: 5 bases; J trimming: 7 bases; junction bases outside the gene matches: 7. The CDR3 DNA is TGTGCCAGCAGCCCATGGGGCGGGAGCGGGGAGCTGTTTTTT. Protein: CASSPWGGSGELFF.